The sequence of this TCR beta chain was determined in a study of cytotoxic CD8 clonotypes in ibrutinib-treated CLL. CDR1 and CDR2 from the germline V gene are LNHDA and SQIVND (reference sequence). V gave up 5 bases and J gave up 6 bases, with 11 bases separating them. The CDR3 is made up of 13 amino acids. To note about this clone: The target antigen is unknown.

Sequencing sought depths of 1 in 200,000 to 1 in 1 million T cells. Generated by immunoSEQ multiplex PCR, the TCRdb table keeps only in-frame clones and is missing some. The sample lists roughly 160,000 clones, roughly four fifths occurring once. Study-wide points: In comparison with age-matched healthy donors, baseline clonality was higher and tracked circulating CD8+ T-cell counts.

The sample was PBMCs, taken after 24 months of ibrutinib treatment. The sequence was collected from a human donor with chronic lymphocytic leukemia. This chain joins TRBV19 and TRBJ2-1; tentatively, D is TRBD1 (6 bases). The DNA of the CDR3 is TGTGCCAGTAGTGGGGGCAACCGCAATGAGCAGTTCTTC. Encoded protein: CASSGGNRNEQFF.